This T cell receptor (beta chain) was captured by sequencing in a study of metastatic and nonmetastatic thyroid tumors. V trimming: 6 bases; J trimming: 1 base; junction bases outside the gene matches: 10. There are 16 residues in the CDR3. The V gene's germline CDR1 is MNHNS and CDR2 SASEGT. This clone was counted between two and nine times. No patient received treatment before thyroid surgery. With MiXCR, TCRdb reprocessed the PCR reads. There are 23,000 or so clones in the sample; roughly 27% occur only once, and around 14% lies in the top ten. What was sequenced was tumor tissue. The source is a male donor with papillary thyroid cancer or a benign thyroid nodule (not recorded which). Some clones in this sample may be carry-over from other donors' samples. This sequence joins TRBV6-1 and TRBJ2-3, with TRBD2 matching over 7 bases. As DNA, the CDR3 is TGTGCCAGCAGCTTTGAGCGGGGCTTAGGCACAGATACGCAGTATTTT. Protein: CASSFERGLGTDTQYF.